This entry features one TCR beta chain sequence. This sample is part of a study of cytomegalovirus exposure and HLA in healthy donors. Both 60 Vbeta primers and 13 Jbeta primers went into the PCR. Data came from immunoSEQ multiplex PCR; TCRdb stores just in-frame clones and leaves some out. The repertoire holds 150,000 to 200,000 clones, with around three quarters as singletons. J lost 9 bases, V lost 0 bases, and 6 bases had no gene match. CDR3 length equals 15 residues. Germline assignment: CDR1 SGDLS and CDR2 YYNGEE. The TCR sequence derives from a woman aged 25 to 45 in good health and CMV-seropositive. The V gene is TRBV9, the J gene TRBJ2-1, with 10 bases matching TRBD1. Sample: PBMCs. The DNA for the CDR3 is TGTGCCAGCAGCGTAGAAGGGACAGGGGTGAGTGAGCAGTTCTTC. Protein sequence: CASSVEGTGVSEQFF.